The present T cell receptor (beta chain) was sequenced within a study of blood T cell repertoires in COVID-19. On the study more broadly: Material from acute and convalescent COVID-19 was sourced from the United States, Italy and Spain.

The assay was immunoSEQ multiplex PCR, and TCRdb's table has in-frame clones only and misses some. The sample comprises 200,000 to 300,000 clones, around 86% of which are singletons, and roughly 4.9% rests with the top ten. CDR3 length: 11 amino acids. Trimming removed 7 bases from V and 3 bases from J, with 7 bases in between. CDR1 and CDR2 from the germline V gene are DFQATT and SNEGSKA (reference sequence). The sequenced sample consisted of peripheral blood. The sequence derives from a woman aged 55-69 years with COVID-19, enrolled during active disease. The chain couples TRBV20-1 to TRBJ2-1; D is unclear. The CDR3 spells CSVPNYNEQFF. The CDR3 DNA follows: TGCAGTGTTCCTAACTACAATGAGCAGTTCTTC.